This T cell receptor (beta chain) emerged from a study of Ad26.COV2.S vaccination and SARS-CoV-2 variants. With 4 bases clipped from V and 8 bases from J, the junction kept 6 bases outside the gene matches. Germline-derived CDR1 and CDR2 are SGHRS and YFSETQ. This CDR3 contains 13 residues. Treatment in this sample: 19 received Ad26.COV2.S at low or high dose, single or two shots; about five received placebo; per-sample allocation not given. All samples were drawn on day 63, counting from the first vaccine or placebo injection. The assay was immunoSEQ multiplex PCR, and TCRdb's table has in-frame clones only and misses some. There are approximately 350,000 clones in the sample; around 87% occur only once, and around 3.6% lies in the top ten.

This sequence originates from a person between 18 and 65 years old who received the Ad26.COV2.S COVID-19 vaccine or a placebo. Sequencing was performed on peripheral blood, taken in a trial of Ad26.COV2.S vaccine versus placebo. The gene calls are TRBV5-1 and TRBJ2-5; the match to TRBD1 covers 9 bases. The CDR3 DNA reads TGCGCCAGCAGCCCCCGACAGGGGGGTACCCAGTACTTC. Amino acid sequence: CASSPRQGGTQYF.